Each of the 7 T cell receptor beta chains below was sequenced from the same sample in a study of molecular identifiers for immune sequencing clone quantification. TCRdb re-derived calls from the PCR reads in MiXCR, one entry per CDR3 protein. The sample has fewer than 100,000 distinct CDR3 sequences; approximately 22% are singletons. Sequencing used naive CD8+ T cells from blood, with Jurkat cell RNA spiked in. Subset given: FACS-sorted CD8+CD4-CCR7+CD45RA+ naive T cells. The source is a human donor in good health. Some libraries in this study had Jurkat cell RNA spiked in.

The chain uses TRBV20-1 and TRBJ1-4; D unclear. V shed 3 bases and J shed 3 bases, with 17 bases lying between them. The CDR3 length is 16 residues. Looked up from germline, CDR1 is DFQATT and CDR2 is SNEGSKA (reference sequence). The DNA for the CDR3 is TGCAGTGCTAGCGACACCCGTGACATGGCTAATGAAAAACTGTTTTTT. As protein: CSASDTRDMANEKLFF.

Many counts were recorded for this clonotype. The V call is TRBV7-9, the J call TRBJ2-3, with D possibly being TRBD2 (6 bases). The germline CDR1 and CDR2 sequences are SEHNR and FQNEAQ (reference sequence). The CDR3 contains 17 residues. Trimming shortened V by 2 bases and J by 4 bases, and 19 bases separated the two germline ends. The CDR3 region is CASSLRIGEVMADTQYF. As DNA, the CDR3 is TGTGCCAGCAGCTTAAGGATCGGGGAGGTGATGGCAGATACGCAGTATTTT.

In this sample, this clonotype turned up many times. The chain has TRBV11-2 and TRBJ2-1, with D hard to call. Germline CDR1 reads SGHAT; CDR2 reads FQNNGV. V dropped 2 bases and J dropped 6 bases, with 5 bases sitting between them. There are 12 residues in the CDR3. DNA of the CDR3: TGTGCCAGCAGCTTATGGGCCAATGAGCAGTTCTTC. Its protein product is CASSLWANEQFF. Combining the CDR3 with reference TRBV11-2 and TRBJ2-1 gives the whole variable domain EAGVAQSPRYKIIEKRQSVAFWCNPISGHATLYWYQQILGQGPKLLIQFQNNGVVDDSQLPKDRFSAERLKGVDSTLKIQPAKLEDSAVYLCASSLWANEQFFGPGTRLTVL.

In its sample, this clonotype was seen a few times. V is TRBV5-4 and J is TRBJ2-7, with 13 bases matching TRBD2. The length of the CDR3 is 16 residues. V gave up 3 bases and J gave up 2 bases; unmatched junction bases: 5. Germline-derived CDR1 and CDR2 are SGHNT and YYREEE (reference sequence). As DNA, the CDR3 is TGTGCCAGCAGCTCACGGACTAGCGGGGGCCCCTACGAGCAGTACTTC. Translating gives CASSSRTSGGPYEQYF.

This clonotype has only a few counts. The gene calls are TRBV5-6 and TRBJ2-1; TRBD2 matches at 10 bases. The CDR3 length is 17 residues. Per the germline V gene, CDR1 is SGHDT and CDR2 is YYEEEE. Trimming at V came to 0 bases and at J to 4 bases, leaving 7 bases not matched to a gene. The CDR3: CASSLATSGQGYNEQFF. DNA of the CDR3: TGTGCCAGCAGCTTGGCGACTAGCGGGCAAGGTTACAATGAGCAGTTCTTC.

On this clonotype: A much bigger clone sits one base away, suggesting this may be a read error. The V gene is TRBV7-9, the J gene TRBJ2-2, with 7 bases identical to TRBD2. CDR1 is SEHNR and CDR2 is FQNEAQ in the germline V gene (reference sequence). This CDR3 is built from 16 residues. CDR3 loop: CACSGIRVANTGELFF. In nucleotides, the CDR3 is TGTGCCTGCAGCGGGATCCGGGTTGCGAACACCGGGGAGCTGTTTTTT.

This clonotype was counted only a few times. The junction departs from germline at one end; a sequencing error may be responsible. The J gene is TRBJ2-7, the V gene TRBV5-3, with 12 bases fitting TRBD2. TRBV5-3 is an open reading frame whose function is uncertain. CDR3 length: 17 amino acids. Here the CDR3 DNA reads TGTGCCAGCAGCTTTCGGCCTAGCGGGAGGGCCGCATACGAGCAGTACTTC. It specifies CASSFRPSGRAAYEQYF.